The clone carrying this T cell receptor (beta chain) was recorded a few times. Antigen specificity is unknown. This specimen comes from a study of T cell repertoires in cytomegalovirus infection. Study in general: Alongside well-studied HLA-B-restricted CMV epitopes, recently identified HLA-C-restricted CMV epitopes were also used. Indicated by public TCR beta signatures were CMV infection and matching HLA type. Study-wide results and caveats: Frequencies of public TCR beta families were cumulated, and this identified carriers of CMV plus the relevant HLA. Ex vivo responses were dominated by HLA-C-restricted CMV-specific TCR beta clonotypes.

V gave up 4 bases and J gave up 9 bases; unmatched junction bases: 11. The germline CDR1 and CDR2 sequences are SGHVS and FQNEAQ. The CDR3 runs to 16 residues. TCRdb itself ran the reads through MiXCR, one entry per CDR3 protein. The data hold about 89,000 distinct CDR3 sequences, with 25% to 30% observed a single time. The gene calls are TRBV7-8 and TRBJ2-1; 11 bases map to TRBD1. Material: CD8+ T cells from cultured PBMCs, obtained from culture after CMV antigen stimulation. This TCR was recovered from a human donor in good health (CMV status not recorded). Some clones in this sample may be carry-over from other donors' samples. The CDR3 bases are TGTGCCAGCAGCTCATATACGGGACAGGGGGTGGTTGAGCAGTTCTTC. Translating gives CASSSYTGQGVVEQFF.